These T cell receptor beta chains were read from a single sample in a study of cytomegalovirus exposure and HLA in healthy donors. Produced via immunoSEQ multiplex PCR; TCRdb's table is partial and in-frame only. Of 100,000 to 150,000 clones in the sample, about three quarters were seen once. Sequenced input: PBMCs. Source of these receptors: a human donor in good health. Both conserved end residues are part of each CDR3. Each record gives: V gene, J gene, CDR3 length, D gene, clone size, CDR3 DNA, CDR3 protein. The D gene is left open where the match is weak. Not every row has a clone size; where given, it reads once, few, many or a size class.

>TRBV7-6|TRBJ2-1|14|TRBD2|few
TGTGCCAGCAGCTTATGGCTAGCGGGGGGTGAGCAGTTCTTC
CASSLWLAGGEQFF
>TRBV6-1|TRBJ2-7|15|-|once
TGTGCCAGCAGCCTACAGGGGGGGGGTTTCAACGAGCAGTACTTC
CASSLQGGGFNEQYF
>TRBV30|TRBJ1-2|13|TRBD1|-
TGTGCCTGGAGTGGACAGGGGTTTGGGGGCTACACCTTC
CAWSGQGFGGYTF
>TRBV6-5|TRBJ2-1|12|-|-
TGTGCCGGTGGGGGTCGGGAGCCTGAGCAGTTCTTC
CAGGGREPEQFF
>TRBV6-5|TRBJ2-2|16|-|-
TGTGCCAGCAGTAACTACGCGGGGGCCACTCCCGGGGAGCTGTTTTTT
CASSNYAGATPGELFF
>TRBV19|TRBJ1-6|13|-|-
TGTGCCAGTAGAGAGGCCTATAATTCACCCCTCCACTTT
CASREAYNSPLHF
>TRBV28|TRBJ2-2|16|TRBD2|-
TGTGCCAGCAGTTTATACTTGACGGGAGGAATCGGGGAGCTGTTTTTT
CASSLYLTGGIGELFF
>TRBV6-1|TRBJ2-7|16|-|-
TGTGCCAGCAGTGAAATGGAGGGAGTGATCGCCTACGAGCAGTACTTC
CASSEMEGVIAYEQYF
>TRBV18|TRBJ2-3|13|-|-
TGTGCCAGCTCACCACAGCCCCCGGATACGCAGTATTTT
CASSPQPPDTQYF
>TRBV28|TRBJ2-7|13|-|-
TGTGCCAGCAGTTTAGAGGGATACTACGAGCAGTACTTC
CASSLEGYYEQYF
>TRBV27|TRBJ2-5|15|TRBD2|-
TGTGCCAGCACCCACCGGGCGGGGGGGCGGGAGACCCAGTACTTC
CASTHRAGGRETQYF
>TRBV13|TRBJ2-3|16|-|-
TGTGCCAGCAGCGCTAGGTCCTTTTCTAGCACAGATACGCAGTATTTT
CASSARSFSSTDTQYF
>TRBV15|TRBJ2-2|16|TRBD1|-
TGTGCCACCAGCAGTCCGGGACAGGGGTTGACCGGGGAGCTGTTTTTT
CATSSPGQGLTGELFF
>TRBV4-2|TRBJ2-6|17|-|-
TGTGCCAGCAGCCCAGAGGTCGGGTCTTCTGGGGCCAACGTCCTGACTTTC
CASSPEVGSSGANVLTF
>TRBV11-2|TRBJ2-1|15|-|-
TGTGCCAGCAGCTTAGGGGGCCCCACCTACAATGAGCAGTTCTTC
CASSLGGPTYNEQFF
>TRBV5-1|TRBJ2-2|17|TRBD2|-
TGCGCCAGCAGACCTGGACTAGCGGGACGGAACACCGGGGAGCTGTTTTTT
CASRPGLAGRNTGELFF
>TRBV7-3|TRBJ2-1|16|TRBD2|-
TGTGCCAGCAGCGCCCGAACTAGCGGGGGATACAATGAGCAGTTCTTC
CASSARTSGGYNEQFF
>TRBV28|TRBJ2-7|13|-|-
TGTGCCAGCAGCGTGACACCCCCCTACGAGCAGTACTTC
CASSVTPPYEQYF
>TRBV4-1|TRBJ2-7|14|TRBD1|few
TGCGCCAGCAGCCGGGGACAGGGGCCCTACGAGCAGTACTTC
CASSRGQGPYEQYF
>TRBV18|TRBJ1-1|14|-|-
TGTGCCAGCTCAGGAGGTTTAGTCAACACTGAAGCTTTCTTT
CASSGGLVNTEAFF
>TRBV29-1|TRBJ2-3|13|-|-
TGCAGCGTTGATATCGGTCTACCAAATACGCAGTATTTT
CSVDIGLPNTQYF
>TRBV5-4|TRBJ2-1|12|-|-
TGTGCCAGCAGCCACACCTACAATGAGCAGTTCTTC
CASSHTYNEQFF
>TRBV6-4|TRBJ1-6|14|-|-
TGTGCCAGCAGCTGGAACAGTGGGCCGTCACCCCTCCACTTT
CASSWNSGPSPLHF
>TRBV9|TRBJ2-1|15|-|-
TGTGCCAGCAGCAAGGGAGCGAGCTCCTACAATGAGCAGTTCTTC
CASSKGASSYNEQFF
>TRBV28|TRBJ1-1|13|-|few
TGTGCCAGCAGACCGACACAAAACACTGAAGCTTTCTTT
CASRPTQNTEAFF
>TRBV21-1|TRBJ1-5|13|-|-
TGTGCCAGCGTGAAGGGAGACCATCAGCCCCAGCATTTT
CASVKGDHQPQHF